These 27 T cell receptor beta chains share one sample of origin, sequenced in a study of T cells after yellow fever vaccination. MiXCR, run by TCRdb on the 5' RACE reads, gives a single entry per CDR3 protein. The table records around 600,000 distinct CDR3 sequences, approximately 13% of them present only once. The input for sequencing was PBMCs, taken on the day of the yellow fever booster vaccination. Every receptor here comes from a man between 25 and 39 years old who received the YFV17D yellow fever vaccine.

This clonotype turned up a few times. V gene TRBV20-1 combines with J gene TRBJ2-7; 7 bases fit TRBD2. CDR3 length: 14 residues. Trimming took 0 bases from V and 5 from J; bases not matched to a gene: 7. The germline CDR1 and CDR2 sequences are DFQATT and SNEGSKA (reference sequence). CDR3 sequence: CSARDMAGAHEQYF. For the CDR3, the DNA is TGCAGTGCTAGAGATATGGCGGGAGCCCACGAGCAGTACTTC.

This clonotype has more than one count but fewer than ten. V and J are TRBV29-1 and TRBJ2-3; D uncertain. CDR3 size: 12 residues. The germline V and J ends were trimmed by 0 bases and 5 bases, with 6 bases remaining between them. Per germline, CDR1 SQVTM and CDR2 ANQGSEA. The CDR3 loop reads CSVEDGKDTQYF. The CDR3, as DNA: TGCAGCGTTGAAGACGGTAAAGATACGCAGTATTTT.

The chain carries TRBV15 and TRBJ2-7; D is ambiguous. The V end was cut by 2 bases, the J end by 7 bases, with 9 bases between. Germline V gene lookup returns CDR1 LNHNV and CDR2 YYDKDF (reference sequence). This CDR3 has 12 amino acids. CDR3 DNA sequence: TGTGCCACCAGCAGATTGACTGGGGAGCAGTACTTC. The encoded protein is CATSRLTGEQYF.

Only a few counts were recorded for this clonotype. The V and J genes are TRBV7-9 and TRBJ2-2; D remains unclear. Per germline, CDR1 SEHNR and CDR2 FQNEAQ (reference sequence). The V end was cut by 9 bases, the J end by 7 bases, with 3 bases between. The CDR3 is made up of 9 amino acids. The CDR3 region is CASNGELFF. The DNA for the CDR3 is TGTGCCAGTAACGGGGAGCTGTTTTTT.

V and J are TRBV9 and TRBJ2-7, with 9 bases aligning to TRBD1. There are 16 residues in the CDR3. Germline loops: CDR1 SGDLS, CDR2 YYNGEE. With V trimmed by 3 bases and J by 4 bases, 11 bases remained unmatched. The DNA of the CDR3 is TGTGCCAGCAGCGGGAGCCGGGACAGGGCGCCGTACGAGCAGTACTTC. Amino acids: CASSGSRDRAPYEQYF.

This clonotype was seen at least ten times. This chain uses TRBV7-2 with TRBJ2-1, with D tentatively TRBD1 or TRBD2 (5 bases each). CDR3 size: 15 residues. Per germline, CDR1 SGHTA and CDR2 FQGNSA. V lost 5 bases, J lost 4 bases, and 15 bases lay in between. The CDR3 spells CASSLRDGKYNEQFF. CDR3 nucleotides: TGTGCCAGCAGCCTAAGGGACGGTAAATACAATGAGCAGTTCTTC.

This clonotype was found a few times. The chain uses TRBV6-2 or TRBV6-3 and TRBJ1-4, with D possibly being TRBD1 (6 bases). CDR1 and CDR2 from the germline V gene are MNHEY and SVGEGT. There are 12 residues in the CDR3. V lost 6 bases and J lost 10, with 12 bases in between. The CDR3, as DNA: TGTGCCAGCAGCCAGGGGAGCGGAAAACTGTTTTTT. Encoded protein: CASSQGSGKLFF.

The chain is built from TRBV29-1 and TRBJ1-2; no definite D call. The germline V gene has CDR1 SQVTM and CDR2 ANQGSEA. Trimming stripped 1 base from V and 4 bases from J, with 10 bases between. The CDR3 is made up of 13 amino acids. The CDR3 reads CSVEVRDAYGYTF. The CDR3 nucleotides are TGCAGCGTTGAAGTCCGGGATGCCTATGGCTACACCTTC.

Only a few counts were recorded for this clonotype. V and J are TRBV7-2 and TRBJ2-3; D not certain. This CDR3 comprises 10 residues. V shed 8 bases and J shed 5 bases, with 5 bases lying between them. The germline V gene has CDR1 SGHTA and CDR2 FQGNSA. CDR3 sequence: CASAGDTQYF. The CDR3 DNA follows: TGTGCCAGCGCCGGAGATACGCAGTATTTT.

This clonotype appeared many times. The chain joins TRBV7-9 to TRBJ2-7; a weak D match, TRBD2 (6 bases). Trimming cost V 5 bases and J 3 bases, with 14 bases left between them. The CDR3 spans 14 residues. Germline values: CDR1 SEHNR, CDR2 FQNEAQ (reference sequence). Here the CDR3 reads CASSPEGLLYEQYF. Here the CDR3 DNA reads TGTGCCAGCAGCCCCGAGGGACTCCTCTACGAGCAGTACTTC.

This clonotype was found a few times. The chain joins TRBV20-1 to TRBJ2-1; 7 bases fit TRBD2. CDR3 length equals 14 residues. V lost 3 bases, J lost 4 bases, and 6 bases stayed unmatched. Germline CDR1 and CDR2: DFQATT and SNEGSKA (reference sequence). CDR3 sequence: CSASRLADYNEQFF. Here the CDR3 DNA reads TGCAGTGCTAGTAGGCTAGCGGATTACAATGAGCAGTTCTTC.

The chain carries TRBV6-1 and TRBJ2-5; maybe TRBD2 (6 bases). Germline lookup yields CDR1 MNHNS and CDR2 SASEGT. Trimming left V 5 bases short and J 4 bases short, with 26 bases between. The CDR3 runs to 18 residues. The CDR3 DNA reads as TGTGCCAGCAGTCAACGACGTCGGGAACCAGCCGGGGGAGAGACCCAGTACTTC. This encodes CASSQRRREPAGGETQYF.

The chain carries TRBV6-1 and TRBJ2-7; 7 bases are shared with TRBD2. Per germline, CDR1 MNHNS and CDR2 SASEGT. J was trimmed by 3 bases and V by 7 bases; bases with no gene match: 12. The CDR3 is 15 residues long. The chain's CDR3 is CASIPSGVVNYEQYF. The CDR3 DNA sequence: TGTGCCAGCATTCCCAGCGGGGTCGTAAACTACGAGCAGTACTTC.

This sequence joins TRBV3-1 and TRBJ2-1; D not certain. Trimming cost V 7 bases and J 0 bases, with 10 bases left between them. The CDR3 extends over 14 amino acids. The germline V gene has CDR1 LGHDT and CDR2 YNNKEL (reference sequence). Written as DNA, the CDR3 is TGTGCCAGCACCCTGACAAACTCCTACAATGAGCAGTTCTTC. As protein: CASTLTNSYNEQFF.

The sample holds many counts of this clonotype. The V gene is TRBV7-2, the J gene TRBJ2-2; D is undetermined. Germline V CDR1 and CDR2: SGHTA, FQGNSA. V lost 2 bases, J lost 1 base, and 8 bases lay in between. This CDR3 has 15 residues. The CDR3: CASSLMGLNTGELFF. The CDR3 region has the DNA TGTGCCAGCAGCTTAATGGGGTTGAACACCGGGGAGCTGTTTTTT.

This clonotype has more than one count but fewer than ten. The CDR3 reads CSAGASGANVLTF. For the CDR3, the DNA is TGCAGTGCCGGGGCCTCTGGGGCCAACGTCCTGACTTTC. This chain links TRBV20-1 with TRBJ2-6, with D perhaps TRBD1 or TRBD2 (5 bases each). The CDR3 has 13 residues. V lost 6 bases and J lost 0, with 6 bases in between. Germline CDR1 reads DFQATT; CDR2 reads SNEGSKA (reference sequence).

The chain joins TRBV18 to TRBJ2-1; 10 nucleotides align to TRBD1. CDR1 KGHSH and CDR2 LQKENI come from the germline V gene. The CDR3 has 16 amino acids. The V segment lost 5 bases and the J segment 6 bases; nucleotides outside the gene matches: 10. This chain's CDR3 is CASSKGLDRGGNEQFF. DNA of the CDR3: TGTGCCAGCTCAAAAGGCTTGGACAGGGGGGGCAATGAGCAGTTCTTC.

The V call is TRBV20-1, the J call TRBJ2-7; tentative D call: TRBD2 (6 bases). This CDR3 region has 12 residues. The germline CDR1 and CDR2 sequences are DFQATT and SNEGSKA (reference sequence). With 7 bases removed from V and 7 bases from J, the gap between germline ends came to 17 bases. CDR3 DNA sequence: TGCAGTGGGCGGGCGGGAAGTAGGGAGCAGTACTTC. Residues: CSGRAGSREQYF.

This clonotype has only a few counts. CDR3 in amino acids: CASSQGPTAGGNTIYF. The CDR3 bases are TGTGCCAGCAGCCAAGGCCCCACAGCCGGGGGAAACACCATATATTTT. The chain is built from TRBV3-1 and TRBJ1-3; no clear D gene. Germline V gene data show CDR1 as LGHDT and CDR2 as YNNKEL (reference sequence). This CDR3 has 16 amino acids. V lost 1 base and J 4 bases, leaving 14 bases between the germline ends.

This clonotype occurred a few times. This chain connects TRBV6-5 to TRBJ2-7, with a tentative D call TRBD2 (7 bases). Germline CDR1 MNHEY, CDR2 SVGAGI. CDR3 length: 13 amino acids. V lost 4 bases and J 6 bases, leaving 13 bases between the germline ends. CDR3 in DNA: TGTGCCAGCAGTTGGGAGGGGGGGTCCGAGCAGTACTTC. It specifies CASSWEGGSEQYF.

This clonotype occurred a few times. The chain has TRBV5-1 and TRBJ2-1, with 7 nucleotides matching TRBD2. V was pared by 4 bases and J by 5 bases, with 6 bases of the junction left unmatched. Per the germline V gene, CDR1 is SGHRS and CDR2 is YFSETQ. The CDR3 runs to 14 residues. CDR3 amino acids: CASSAKLANNEQFF. CDR3 in DNA: TGCGCCAGCAGCGCGAAACTAGCGAACAATGAGCAGTTCTTC.

This clonotype appeared many times. V usage is TRBV7-6 and J usage is TRBJ2-5, with a tentative D call TRBD1 (5 bases). The CDR3 loop spans 13 amino acids. Per the germline V gene, CDR1 is SGHVS and CDR2 is FNYEAQ. The ends were cut back, 5 bases at V and 4 bases at J, with 11 bases in the middle. The CDR3 bases are TGTGCCAGCAGCCCGCAGGGTTTAGAGACCCAGTACTTC. Its translation: CASSPQGLETQYF. Full variable domain (outside the CDR3, taken from reference TRBV7-6 and TRBJ2-5): GAGVSQSPRYKVTKRGQDVALRCDPISGHVSLYWYRQALGQGPEFLTYFNYEAQQDKSGLPNDRFSAERPEGSISTLTIQRTEQRDSAMYRCASSPQGLETQYFGPGTRLLVL.

This clonotype has only a few counts. The J gene is TRBJ2-3, the V gene TRBV5-1; no definite D call. CDR1 and CDR2 (germline): SGHRS, YFSETQ. V was shortened by 0 bases and J by 4 bases, with 12 bases between the two germline ends. This CDR3 is built from 15 residues. CDR3: CASSLGTVIADTQYF. CDR3 bases: TGCGCCAGCAGCTTGGGAACCGTAATCGCAGATACGCAGTATTTT.

This clonotype has just a few counts. This rearrangement joins TRBV7-2 to TRBJ2-5; D may match TRBD1 or TRBD2 (5 bases each). With 3 bases removed from V and 1 base from J, the gap between germline ends came to 9 bases. There are 14 residues in the CDR3. Germline lookup yields CDR1 SGHTA and CDR2 FQGNSA. Written as DNA, the CDR3 is TGTGCCAGCAGCTTTTACGGGACCCAAGAGACCCAGTACTTC. It translates to CASSFYGTQETQYF.

V and J are TRBV27 and TRBJ2-1; a possible D gene is TRBD1 (5 bases). Germline values: CDR1 MNHEY, CDR2 SMNVEV (reference sequence). Deletions cut 5 bases from V and 4 bases from J, with 9 bases between. This CDR3 is built from 13 residues. The CDR3 DNA reads as TGTGCCAGCAGTAGGCAGGGATACAATGAGCAGTTCTTC. This codes for CASSRQGYNEQFF.

This clonotype was counted only a few times. The chain combines TRBV2 with TRBJ1-2; D not certain. Between the trimmed V and J ends, which lost 6 bases and 8 bases, there was a span of 10 bases. CDR3 length equals 11 residues. Germline V gene sequence: CDR1 SNHLY, CDR2 FYNNEI. Written as DNA, the CDR3 is TGTGCCAGCAGGGGGTTGGGCGGCTACACCTTC. Its translation: CASRGLGGYTF. The whole variable domain, filled in from reference TRBV2 and TRBJ1-2, reads EPEVTQTPSHQVTQMGQEVILRCVPISNHLYFYWYRQILGQKVEFLVSFYNNEISEKSEIFDDQFSVERPDGSNFTLKIRSTKLEDSAMYFCASRGLGGYTFGSGTRLTVV.

V usage is TRBV12-3 or TRBV12-4 and J usage is TRBJ1-5; the D gene is possibly TRBD1 (6 bases). The V end was cut by 7 bases, the J end by 1 base, with 14 bases between. The CDR3 runs to 15 residues. The CDR3 nucleotides are TGTGCCAGCACTCTAGGGGGATTGAGCAATCAGCCCCAGCATTTT. It codes for CASTLGGLSNQPQHF.